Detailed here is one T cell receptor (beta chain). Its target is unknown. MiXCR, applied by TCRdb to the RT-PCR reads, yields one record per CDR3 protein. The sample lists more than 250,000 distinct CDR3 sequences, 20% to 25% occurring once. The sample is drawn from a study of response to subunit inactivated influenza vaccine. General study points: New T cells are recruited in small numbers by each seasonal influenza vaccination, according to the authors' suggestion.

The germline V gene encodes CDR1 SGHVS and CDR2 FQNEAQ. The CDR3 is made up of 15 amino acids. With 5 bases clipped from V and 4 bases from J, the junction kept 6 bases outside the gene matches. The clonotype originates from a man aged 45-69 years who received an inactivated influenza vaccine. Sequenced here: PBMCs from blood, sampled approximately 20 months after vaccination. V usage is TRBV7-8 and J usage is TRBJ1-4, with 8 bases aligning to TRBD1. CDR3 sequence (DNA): TGTGCCAGCAGCGGGACAGGCCTCCTTAATGAAAAACTGTTTTTT. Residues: CASSGTGLLNEKLFF.